The 8 T cell receptor beta chains below were found in one sample sequenced in a study of shared clonotypes between healthy human individuals. The repertoire was sequenced with immunoSEQ multiplex PCR; TCRdb's copy has only in-frame clones and lacks some. The table lists more than 1,200,000 clones, 98% of them singletons, with 0.36% in the top ten. The specimen was naive CD4+ T cells sorted from blood. Subset noted: CD45RA+ positively selected. The receptors stem from a man aged 25-45 years in good health.

This chain connects TRBV10-2 to TRBJ1-2; D is unresolved. Germline V CDR1 and CDR2: WSHSY, SAAADI. V was pared by 3 bases and J by 7 bases, with 9 bases between. This CDR3 is built from 12 residues. The CDR3 DNA follows: TGCGCCAGCAGTGAAATCACAAGTGGCTACACCTTC. This gives the protein CASSEITSGYTF.

V and J are TRBV23-1 and TRBJ1-2; no clear D gene. TRBV23-1 is an ORF; its function is uncertain. The CDR3 has 15 residues. The germline V and J ends were trimmed by 0 bases and 3 bases, with 11 bases remaining between them. CDR3 loop: CASSQSYRPDYGYTF. DNA of the CDR3: TGCGCCAGCAGTCAATCCTACAGACCAGACTATGGCTACACCTTC.

The chain recombines TRBV29-1 with TRBJ1-4; the D gene is possibly TRBD1 (5 bases). The germline CDR1 and CDR2 sequences are SQVTM and ANQGSEA. CDR3 size: 14 residues. With 4 bases removed from V and 8 bases from J, the gap between germline ends came to 17 bases. CDR3 in amino acids: CSVGGGDHGEKLFF. The CDR3 DNA is TGCAGCGTTGGGGGTGGGGACCATGGGGAAAAACTGTTTTTT.

V is TRBV29-1 and J is TRBJ2-3; D tentatively reads TRBD1 or TRBD2 (5 bases each). The CDR3 extends over 14 amino acids. Trimming cost V 7 bases and J 4 bases, with 18 bases left between them. CDR1 SQVTM and CDR2 ANQGSEA come from the germline V gene. In DNA, the CDR3 is TGCAGCGCTAGAACAGGAGCGGTGGCAGATACGCAGTATTTT. This encodes CSARTGAVADTQYF.

This chain connects TRBV9 to TRBJ1-2; D is perhaps TRBD1 (5 bases). From germline, CDR1 is SGDLS and CDR2 YYNGEE. Trimming pared 4 bases from V and 4 bases from J, leaving 20 bases between. There are 16 residues in the CDR3. CDR3 in DNA: TGTGCCAGCAGCCCACACCGACAGACCCACACCTATGGCTACACCTTC. This codes for CASSPHRQTHTYGYTF.

The chain has TRBV11-2 and TRBJ2-5; 8 bases agree with TRBD2. Germline values: CDR1 SGHAT, CDR2 FQNNGV. The CDR3 covers 16 residues. The V segment lost 2 bases and the J segment 5 bases; nucleotides outside the gene matches: 10. As DNA, the CDR3 is TGTGCCAGCAGCTTAAATCCTAGCGGGTATTTGGAGACCCAGTACTTC. This sequence encodes CASSLNPSGYLETQYF.

The J gene is TRBJ2-5, the V gene TRBV5-1; D unresolved. This CDR3 contains 14 residues. Germline V lookup: CDR1 SGHRS, CDR2 YFSETQ. V was trimmed by 5 bases and J by 0 bases, leaving 11 bases between them. The CDR3 DNA is TGCGCCAGCAGTCGAACTGGGGACCAAGAGACCCAGTACTTC. Translation gives CASSRTGDQETQYF.

The J gene is TRBJ2-1, the V gene TRBV5-1, with 7 nucleotides matching TRBD1. CDR1 SGHRS and CDR2 YFSETQ come from the germline V gene. The CDR3 loop spans 15 amino acids. V lost 3 bases and J lost 5; bases outside the gene matches: 8. CDR3: CASSYRGGENNEQFF. The CDR3, as DNA: TGCGCCAGCAGCTACAGAGGGGGCGAAAACAATGAGCAGTTCTTC.